A selection of T cell receptor beta chains follows, all from one sample in a study of cytomegalovirus exposure and HLA in healthy donors. TCRdb's table, derived via immunoSEQ multiplex PCR, lists solely in-frame clones and lacks some. The sample shows roughly 170,000 clones, about four fifths of them seen only once. Sample: PBMCs. All receptors derive from a woman between 18 and 30 years old in good health and CMV-seropositive. CDR3s include the opening cysteine and the closing phenylalanine or tryptophan. Fields, in order: clone size, J gene, V gene, D gene, CDR3 protein, CDR3 DNA. D genes are given only for firm matches. Clone size appears in some rows only: once, few, many, or a class for an expanded clone.

size: .
J: TRBJ2-5
V: TRBV27
D: TRBD2
CDR3: CASSSGGSQETQYF
DNA: TGTGCCAGCAGTTCCGGGGGGTCCCAAGAGACCCAGTACTTC

size: .
J: TRBJ2-1
V: TRBV4-2
D: .
CDR3: CASSQDTWSSQNEQFF
DNA: TGTGCCAGCAGCCAAGATACATGGTCCAGTCAGAATGAGCAGTTCTTC

size: .
J: TRBJ2-1
V: TRBV6-1
D: .
CDR3: CASSLGLLEQFF
DNA: TGTGCCAGCAGCCTAGGCTTGCTTGAGCAGTTCTTC

size: .
J: TRBJ2-3
V: TRBV23-1
D: .
CDR3: CASSPPSTDTQYF
DNA: TGCGCCAGCAGTCCCCCGTCCACAGATACGCAGTATTTT

size: .
J: TRBJ1-2
V: TRBV6-5
D: .
CDR3: CASSYSTAGDYGYTF
DNA: TGTGCCAGCAGTTACTCGACAGCAGGGGACTATGGCTACACCTTC

size: once
J: TRBJ2-3
V: TRBV10-3
D: TRBD2
CDR3: CAISGGLAGTDTQYF
DNA: TGTGCCATCAGTGGGGGACTAGCGGGCACAGATACGCAGTATTTT

size: .
J: TRBJ2-1
V: TRBV29-1
D: TRBD2
CDR3: CSVAGLAGGNYEQFF
DNA: TGCAGCGTTGCCGGACTAGCGGGGGGAAACTATGAGCAGTTCTTC

size: .
J: TRBJ2-1
V: TRBV28
D: TRBD2
CDR3: CASTLYRGEYEQFF
DNA: TGTGCCAGCACCCTTTACCGGGGGGAGTATGAGCAGTTCTTC

size: .
J: TRBJ2-5
V: TRBV14
D: .
CDR3: CASSSVYQETQYF
DNA: TGTGCCAGTTCGTCGGTATACCAAGAGACCCAGTACTTC

size: .
J: TRBJ1-6
V: TRBV5-8
D: TRBD1
CDR3: CASSLGTGGNNSPLHF
DNA: TGTGCCAGCAGCTTGGGGACAGGTGGAAATAATTCACCCCTCCACTTT